This is a list of T cell receptor beta chains from one sample in a study of response to subunit inactivated influenza vaccine. One entry per CDR3 protein results from TCRdb running MiXCR on the RT-PCR reads. The sample records fewer than 600,000 distinct CDR3 sequences, 7.2% being singletons. Sequencing used PBMCs from blood, obtained less than 25 months after vaccination. The receptor source for this set is a man between 50 and 75 years old who received an inactivated influenza vaccine. CDR3s include the opening cysteine and the closing phenylalanine or tryptophan. The D gene is left open where the match is weak. Only some rows state a clone size, as once, few, many or a class for expanded clones.

CDR3aa: CSAKLAGWGGDTQYF
CDR3nt: TGCAGTGCTAAACTAGCGGGATGGGGGGGAGATACGCAGTATTTT
j_gene: TRBJ2-3
v_gene: TRBV20-1
d_gene: TRBD2
len: 15
abundance: NA

CDR3aa: CSVNRGSYEQYF
CDR3nt: TGCAGCGTTAACAGGGGCTCCTACGAGCAGTACTTC
j_gene: TRBJ2-7
v_gene: TRBV29-1
d_gene: TRBD1
len: 12
abundance: NA

CDR3aa: CASSLDRDFYGYTF
CDR3nt: TGTGCCAGCAGCTTGGACAGGGACTTCTATGGCTACACCTTC
j_gene: TRBJ1-2
v_gene: TRBV2
d_gene: TRBD1
len: 14
abundance: many

CDR3aa: CASSWGPQTDTQYF
CDR3nt: TGCGCCAGCAGCTGGGGACCCCAGACAGATACGCAGTATTTT
j_gene: TRBJ2-3
v_gene: TRBV5-1
d_gene: NA
len: 14
abundance: many

CDR3aa: CASSSSLAGSTSTDTQYF
CDR3nt: TGTGCCAGCAGTTCCTCACTAGCGGGATCGACTAGCACAGATACGCAGTATTTT
j_gene: TRBJ2-3
v_gene: TRBV27
d_gene: TRBD2
len: 18
abundance: NA

CDR3aa: CASSLEGTGQSNQPQHF
CDR3nt: TGTGCCAGCAGCTTAGAAGGTACTGGACAGAGCAATCAGCCCCAGCATTTT
j_gene: TRBJ1-5
v_gene: TRBV7-9
d_gene: NA
len: 17
abundance: NA

CDR3aa: CSARGSSGARVAGELFF
CDR3nt: TGCAGTGCTAGAGGGAGTAGCGGGGCCCGAGTGGCCGGGGAGCTGTTTTTT
j_gene: TRBJ2-2
v_gene: TRBV20-1
d_gene: TRBD2
len: 17
abundance: NA

CDR3aa: CASSLAERGKGEQFF
CDR3nt: TGCGCCAGCAGCTTGGCCGAGCGGGGGAAGGGTGAGCAGTTCTTC
j_gene: TRBJ2-1
v_gene: TRBV5-1
d_gene: TRBD2
len: 15
abundance: many

CDR3aa: CASRLEVLGTGELFF
CDR3nt: TGCGCCAGCAGATTGGAGGTGTTGGGGACCGGGGAGCTGTTTTTT
j_gene: TRBJ2-2
v_gene: TRBV5-1
d_gene: NA
len: 15
abundance: NA

CDR3aa: CAAASGPISGNIIYF
CDR3nt: TGTGCCGCGGCCTCGGGACCGATCTCTGGAAACATCATATATTTT
j_gene: TRBJ1-3
v_gene: TRBV28
d_gene: NA
len: 15
abundance: NA

CDR3aa: CSAKREPITYEQYF
CDR3nt: TGCAGTGCTAAGCGGGAGCCGATCACCTACGAGCAGTACTTC
j_gene: TRBJ2-7
v_gene: TRBV20-1
d_gene: TRBD2
len: 14
abundance: many

CDR3aa: CASSRNPTSGRYNEQFF
CDR3nt: TGTGCCAGCAGCCGAAACCCCACTAGCGGGAGGTACAATGAGCAGTTCTTC
j_gene: TRBJ2-1
v_gene: TRBV7-9
d_gene: TRBD2
len: 17
abundance: NA

CDR3aa: CASSRRLYEQYF
CDR3nt: TGCGCCAGCAGTCGGCGGCTCTACGAGCAGTACTTC
j_gene: TRBJ2-7
v_gene: TRBV23-1
d_gene: NA
len: 12
abundance: few

CDR3aa: CASSSYTRASSTGELFF
CDR3nt: TGTGCCAGCAGCTCATATACGCGGGCCTCATCTACCGGGGAGCTGTTTTTT
j_gene: TRBJ2-2
v_gene: TRBV7-2
d_gene: NA
len: 17
abundance: NA

CDR3aa: CASSTGQGANQPQHF
CDR3nt: TGTGCCAGCAGTACTGGACAGGGGGCAAATCAGCCCCAGCATTTT
j_gene: TRBJ1-5
v_gene: TRBV12-3/TRBV12-4
d_gene: TRBD1
len: 15
abundance: many

CDR3aa: CASSAVGLTGELFF
CDR3nt: TGTGCCAGCAGCGCCGTAGGGCTTACCGGGGAGCTGTTTTTT
j_gene: TRBJ2-2
v_gene: TRBV7-8
d_gene: NA
len: 14
abundance: NA

CDR3aa: CATREEGMNTEAFF
CDR3nt: TGTGCCACCAGAGAGGAAGGGATGAACACTGAAGCTTTCTTT
j_gene: TRBJ1-1
v_gene: TRBV24-1
d_gene: NA
len: 14
abundance: many

CDR3aa: CASSEPWGSNSPLHF
CDR3nt: TGTGCCAGCAGTGAACCGTGGGGGAGTAATTCACCCCTCCACTTT
j_gene: TRBJ1-6
v_gene: TRBV25-1
d_gene: NA
len: 15
abundance: many

CDR3aa: CASSKPGTGNQPQHF
CDR3nt: TGCGCCAGCAGCAAGCCCGGGACAGGGAATCAGCCCCAGCATTTT
j_gene: TRBJ1-5
v_gene: TRBV4-1
d_gene: TRBD1
len: 15
abundance: few

CDR3aa: CASSQWDSAGYTF
CDR3nt: TGTGCCAGCAGCCAATGGGACAGTGCTGGCTACACCTTC
j_gene: TRBJ1-2
v_gene: TRBV7-2
d_gene: TRBD1
len: 13
abundance: NA

CDR3aa: CSAQRSLPGKGNEQFF
CDR3nt: TGCAGTGCCCAAAGATCCCTTCCGGGCAAAGGGAATGAGCAGTTCTTC
j_gene: TRBJ2-1
v_gene: TRBV20-1
d_gene: NA
len: 16
abundance: NA

CDR3aa: CASSYSGGMETQYF
CDR3nt: TGTGCCAGCAGTTACAGCGGGGGGATGGAGACCCAGTACTTC
j_gene: TRBJ2-5
v_gene: TRBV6-5
d_gene: TRBD2
len: 14
abundance: many

CDR3aa: CASSGGGSGNQPQHF
CDR3nt: TGTGCCAGCAGTGGAGGGGGCTCTGGCAATCAGCCCCAGCATTTT
j_gene: TRBJ1-5
v_gene: TRBV2
d_gene: TRBD1
len: 15
abundance: NA

CDR3aa: CSARARSGEQYF
CDR3nt: TGCAGTGCTAGAGCTCGGTCCGGGGAGCAGTACTTC
j_gene: TRBJ2-7
v_gene: TRBV20-1
d_gene: NA
len: 12
abundance: NA

CDR3aa: CASSVGGGKETQYF
CDR3nt: TGTGCCAGCAGCGTCGGAGGTGGAAAAGAGACCCAGTACTTC
j_gene: TRBJ2-5
v_gene: TRBV9
d_gene: NA
len: 14
abundance: NA

CDR3aa: CASSLWGDRGPGNTIYF
CDR3nt: TGTGCCAGCAGTTTATGGGGGGACAGGGGGCCGGGAAACACCATATATTTT
j_gene: TRBJ1-3
v_gene: TRBV28
d_gene: TRBD1
len: 17
abundance: few

CDR3aa: CASSKGQGQETQYF
CDR3nt: TGTGCCAGCAGCAAGGGACAGGGACAAGAGACCCAGTACTTC
j_gene: TRBJ2-5
v_gene: TRBV7-9
d_gene: TRBD1
len: 14
abundance: few

CDR3aa: CASSLGYSGRSYEQYF
CDR3nt: TGTGCCAGCAGCTTAGGGTATAGCGGGAGATCTTACGAGCAGTACTTC
j_gene: TRBJ2-7
v_gene: TRBV7-2
d_gene: TRBD2
len: 16
abundance: NA

CDR3aa: CASSVHLEQYF
CDR3nt: TGTGCCAGCAGCGTTCACCTCGAGCAGTACTTC
j_gene: TRBJ2-7
v_gene: TRBV12-3/TRBV12-4
d_gene: NA
len: 11
abundance: few

CDR3aa: CASSLPPGLAFNEQFF
CDR3nt: TGTGCCAGCAGCTTACCCCCGGGACTAGCTTTCAATGAGCAGTTCTTC
j_gene: TRBJ2-1
v_gene: TRBV7-9
d_gene: TRBD2
len: 16
abundance: many

CDR3aa: CASSQDTRANEQFF
CDR3nt: TGCGCCAGCAGCCAAGATACTAGAGCCAATGAGCAGTTCTTC
j_gene: TRBJ2-1
v_gene: TRBV4-3
d_gene: NA
len: 14
abundance: NA

CDR3aa: CASSLVTSNTGELFF
CDR3nt: TGTGCCAGCAGCTTGGTCACCTCGAACACCGGGGAGCTGTTTTTT
j_gene: TRBJ2-2
v_gene: TRBV5-8
d_gene: NA
len: 15
abundance: few

CDR3aa: CASRPPSGRLNEQFF
CDR3nt: TGCGCCAGCAGACCCCCTAGCGGGAGGTTGAATGAGCAGTTCTTC
j_gene: TRBJ2-1
v_gene: TRBV5-1
d_gene: TRBD2
len: 15
abundance: few

CDR3aa: CASSSTLRGQLYEQYF
CDR3nt: TGTGCCAGCAGCTCCACCTTAAGGGGGCAACTATACGAGCAGTACTTC
j_gene: TRBJ2-7
v_gene: TRBV5-5
d_gene: TRBD1
len: 16
abundance: few

CDR3aa: CSVEDKGQGTYEQYF
CDR3nt: TGCAGCGTTGAAGATAAGGGACAGGGTACCTACGAGCAGTACTTC
j_gene: TRBJ2-7
v_gene: TRBV29-1
d_gene: TRBD1
len: 15
abundance: NA

CDR3aa: CASSQVSRGGQFF
CDR3nt: TGTGCCAGCAGCCAAGTCAGTCGTGGAGGGCAGTTCTTC
j_gene: TRBJ2-1
v_gene: TRBV14
d_gene: NA
len: 13
abundance: few

CDR3aa: CASTMTAAAKNIQYF
CDR3nt: TGTGCCAGCACCATGACCGCGGCGGCCAAAAACATTCAGTACTTC
j_gene: TRBJ2-4
v_gene: TRBV3-1
d_gene: NA
len: 15
abundance: NA

CDR3aa: CASIPAGQMNTEAFF
CDR3nt: TGTGCCAGCATACCGGCGGGACAAATGAACACTGAAGCTTTCTTT
j_gene: TRBJ1-1
v_gene: TRBV12-3/TRBV12-4
d_gene: NA
len: 15
abundance: few

CDR3aa: CSAIRLADHQETQYF
CDR3nt: TGCAGTGCCATCCGACTAGCGGATCACCAAGAGACCCAGTACTTC
j_gene: TRBJ2-5
v_gene: TRBV20-1
d_gene: TRBD2
len: 15
abundance: NA

CDR3aa: CASSLALGRGAEKLFF
CDR3nt: TGCGCCAGCAGCTTGGCCCTTGGGCGGGGTGCTGAAAAACTGTTTTTT
j_gene: TRBJ1-4
v_gene: TRBV5-1
d_gene: NA
len: 16
abundance: many

CDR3aa: CASSLVFGGEQYF
CDR3nt: TGTGCCAGCAGCTTAGTGTTTGGGGGCGAGCAGTACTTC
j_gene: TRBJ2-7
v_gene: TRBV7-9
d_gene: NA
len: 13
abundance: NA

CDR3aa: CASSLGTLNSPLHF
CDR3nt: TGTGCCAGCAGTTTGGGCACATTGAATTCACCCCTCCACTTT
j_gene: TRBJ1-6
v_gene: TRBV12-3/TRBV12-4
d_gene: NA
len: 14
abundance: few

CDR3aa: CASSASGETQYF
CDR3nt: TGTGCCAGCAGCGCCTCCGGAGAGACCCAGTACTTC
j_gene: TRBJ2-5
v_gene: TRBV14
d_gene: NA
len: 12
abundance: many

CDR3aa: CAISEPEGDHGQYF
CDR3nt: TGTGCCATCAGTGAGCCGGAAGGGGACCACGGGCAGTACTTC
j_gene: TRBJ2-7
v_gene: TRBV10-3
d_gene: NA
len: 14
abundance: many

CDR3aa: CASSQERGLRNEQYF
CDR3nt: TGTGCCAGCAGCCAAGAACGGGGATTAAGGAACGAGCAGTACTTC
j_gene: TRBJ2-7
v_gene: TRBV14
d_gene: NA
len: 15
abundance: few

CDR3aa: CSARGQKEGNTIYF
CDR3nt: TGCAGTGCTAGAGGGCAAAAGGAAGGAAACACCATATATTTT
j_gene: TRBJ1-3
v_gene: TRBV20-1
d_gene: NA
len: 14
abundance: NA

CDR3aa: CASSLEQGTEAFF
CDR3nt: TGTGCCAGCAGCTTAGAGCAGGGGACTGAAGCTTTCTTT
j_gene: TRBJ1-1
v_gene: TRBV5-1
d_gene: NA
len: 13
abundance: many

CDR3aa: CASSLSKGAGNTIYF
CDR3nt: TGTGCCAGCAGCTTAAGTAAGGGCGCTGGAAACACCATATATTTT
j_gene: TRBJ1-3
v_gene: TRBV7-6
d_gene: NA
len: 15
abundance: many

CDR3aa: CASSLADGAETQYF
CDR3nt: TGTGCCAGCAGCTTGGCCGATGGGGCAGAGACCCAGTACTTC
j_gene: TRBJ2-5
v_gene: TRBV5-4
d_gene: NA
len: 14
abundance: NA

CDR3aa: CSASGGTETQYF
CDR3nt: TGCAGTGCTAGCGGGGGGACAGAGACCCAGTACTTC
j_gene: TRBJ2-5
v_gene: TRBV20-1
d_gene: TRBD2
len: 12
abundance: NA

CDR3aa: CASSLFGDQETQYF
CDR3nt: TGCGCCAGCAGCTTATTCGGGGACCAAGAGACCCAGTACTTC
j_gene: TRBJ2-5
v_gene: TRBV5-1
d_gene: NA
len: 14
abundance: many

CDR3aa: CSARALGAGGTYNEQFF
CDR3nt: TGCAGTGCTAGAGCCCTTGGGGCGGGAGGGACCTACAATGAGCAGTTCTTC
j_gene: TRBJ2-1
v_gene: TRBV20-1
d_gene: TRBD2
len: 17
abundance: few

CDR3aa: CSADRVGAGELFF
CDR3nt: TGCAGTGCTGACAGGGTGGGGGCCGGGGAGCTGTTTTTT
j_gene: TRBJ2-2
v_gene: TRBV20-1
d_gene: TRBD1
len: 13
abundance: NA

CDR3aa: CASRPGLALTNNEQFF
CDR3nt: TGTGCCAGCAGACCGGGACTAGCGCTAACCAACAATGAGCAGTTCTTC
j_gene: TRBJ2-1
v_gene: TRBV12-3/TRBV12-4
d_gene: TRBD2
len: 16
abundance: many

CDR3aa: CSAQTGIGANVLTF
CDR3nt: TGCAGTGCGCAGACAGGGATAGGGGCCAACGTCCTGACTTTC
j_gene: TRBJ2-6
v_gene: TRBV20-1
d_gene: TRBD1
len: 14
abundance: few

CDR3aa: CASSYPAGNYGYTF
CDR3nt: TGTGCCAGCAGCTACCCGGCAGGGAACTATGGCTACACCTTC
j_gene: TRBJ1-2
v_gene: TRBV7-2
d_gene: NA
len: 14
abundance: few

CDR3aa: CSATDTLNTEAFF
CDR3nt: TGCAGTGCTACAGACACTCTGAACACTGAAGCTTTCTTT
j_gene: TRBJ1-1
v_gene: TRBV20-1
d_gene: NA
len: 13
abundance: NA

CDR3aa: CASSVGGSGTENIQYF
CDR3nt: TGTGCCAGCAGCGTGGGGGGGTCCGGGACAGAAAACATTCAGTACTTC
j_gene: TRBJ2-4
v_gene: TRBV9
d_gene: NA
len: 16
abundance: few

CDR3aa: CSARDYQGNTEAFF
CDR3nt: TGCAGTGCTAGAGATTACCAGGGGAACACTGAAGCTTTCTTT
j_gene: TRBJ1-1
v_gene: TRBV20-1
d_gene: NA
len: 14
abundance: many

CDR3aa: CSARGTNYGYTF
CDR3nt: TGCAGTGCTAGGGGGACGAATTATGGCTACACCTTC
j_gene: TRBJ1-2
v_gene: TRBV20-1
d_gene: NA
len: 12
abundance: many